This T cell receptor (beta chain) was captured by sequencing in a study of T cells in Graves' hyperthyroidism and ophthalmopathy. Graves' hyperthyroidism was deemed stable absent ophthalmopathy progression within 18 months. Patients aged 18 to 65 had newly diagnosed hyperthyroidism of under 2 months' duration. The source material, RNA transcripts, was used to amplify TCR beta CDR3 regions. First-round RT-PCR targeting the TCR CDR3 was performed with the HTBI primer set. TCRdb reanalysed the multiplex PCR reads using MiXCR and keeps one entry per CDR3 protein. Found here are approximately 590,000 distinct CDR3 sequences, around 45% of them singletons; the top ten hold 6.5% to 9%. Germline V gene data show CDR1 as SNHLY and CDR2 as FYNNEI. The CDR3 length is 15 residues. J gave up 5 bases and V 4 bases, and 7 bases lay outside the gene matches.

Sequencing was carried out using peripheral blood or thyroid tissue (not recorded which). The source is a woman younger than 35 with Graves' hyperthyroidism. J is TRBJ1-5 and V is TRBV2; 8 nucleotides align to TRBD1. CDR3 residues: CASSGSGDRHQPQHF. CDR3 DNA: TGTGCCAGCAGTGGCTCCGGGGACAGGCATCAGCCCCAGCATTTT.